This is a list of T cell receptor beta chains from one sample in a study of T cell changes during pregnancy in multiple sclerosis. Generated by immunoSEQ multiplex PCR, the TCRdb table keeps only in-frame clones and is missing some. The sample consists of tens of thousands of clones, about 90% of them appearing once. The starting material was CD4+ T cells from peripheral blood mononuclear cells, obtained after pregnancy. The receptors here all came from a female donor in good health, enrolled as a control in a pregnancy study. Each CDR3 is given with its conserved first and last residue. The order of the fields is J gene, V gene, CDR3 protein.

TRBJ2-7	TRBV7-8	CASSLAGTGLSYEQYF
TRBJ2-2	TRBV11-1	CASSLGDRNTGELFF
TRBJ2-3	TRBV7-2	CASSWRGLAGVGDTDTQYF
TRBJ2-7	TRBV11-2	CASRGGGAYEQYF
TRBJ2-7	TRBV28	CASSTQGAYEQYF
TRBJ2-7	TRBV6-5	CASSYGWREYEQYF
TRBJ1-5	TRBV4-2	CASSQLGRDNQPQHF
TRBJ2-1	TRBV11-2	CASSSGQGGLNEQFF
TRBJ1-3	TRBV7-2	CASSSSGVGGNTIYF
TRBJ1-5	TRBV18	CASSLGQNQPQHF
TRBJ1-2	TRBV29-1	CSVESRLDYGYTF
TRBJ1-5	TRBV6-5	CASSSGGTNQPQHF
TRBJ1-1	TRBV4-3	CASSRTPGQGNTEAFF
TRBJ2-5	TRBV15	CATSTGHQRETQYF
TRBJ2-1	TRBV28	CASSSGGPRNEQFF
TRBJ2-2	TRBV7-9	CASSLRRTGGPGELFF
TRBJ1-2	TRBV28	CASSLNRKRYTF
TRBJ2-1	TRBV7-3	CASSLTAGAHNEQFF
TRBJ1-6	TRBV7-3	CASSEQGSYNSPLHF
TRBJ1-5	TRBV28	CASTTGTGGQPQHF
TRBJ1-2	TRBV6-6	CASRGGRVGYGYTF
TRBJ1-5	TRBV7-2	CASSFKGSNQPQHF
TRBJ2-5	TRBV7-2	CASSGAGLAGYQETQYF
TRBJ2-7	TRBV5-5	CASSRGGDPYEQYF
TRBJ1-2	TRBV15	CATSGGQGWDGYTF
TRBJ2-7	TRBV6-6	CASRPGQGRNEQYF
TRBJ1-5	TRBV2	CASRVQAGQPQHF
TRBJ1-1	TRBV7-8	CASSLRQGGTEAFF
TRBJ2-5	TRBV9	CASSVDGGTRQETQYF
TRBJ2-2	TRBV9	CASSGPGLANTGELFF
TRBJ2-5	TRBV19	CAPGVGETQYF
TRBJ1-1	TRBV20-1	CSASPPGGAFF
TRBJ2-2	TRBV18	CASSPVLTGATGELFF
TRBJ2-7	TRBV25-1	CASSPREGISYEQYF
TRBJ2-5	TRBV7-6	CASSRLASETQYF
TRBJ2-5	TRBV7-2	CASSSSGGGETQYF
TRBJ1-3	TRBV28	CASWTISGNTIYF
TRBJ1-6	TRBV4-2	CASSPTGGNSPLHF
TRBJ2-7	TRBV19	CASSPYWTGVNYEQYF
TRBJ1-2	TRBV7-9	CASSAVLNGGYTF
TRBJ2-2	TRBV19	CASTLLGQGGNTGELFF
TRBJ1-3	TRBV6-5	CASRTPRGGGNTIYF
TRBJ1-2	TRBV6-6	CASSYSGAGGDYGYTF
TRBJ2-2	TRBV6-5	CASKVRRNTGELFF
TRBJ2-2	TRBV5-1	CASTLTVSNTGELFF
TRBJ1-2	TRBV28	CASSFGAVSYGYTF
TRBJ1-6	TRBV4-1	CASSQGGTRDSWNSPLHF
TRBJ2-4	TRBV4-2	CASSQDGTGGNIQYF
TRBJ1-4	TRBV18	CASSPPGNEKLFF
TRBJ2-2	TRBV19	CASRTGGNTGELFF
TRBJ2-1	TRBV7-2	CASSPRIRWNEQFF
TRBJ2-1	TRBV29-1	CSVEGQGMGEQFF
TRBJ2-1	TRBV20-1	CSAPIYNEQFF
TRBJ1-5	TRBV10-3	CAIRTEYSNQPQHF